This T cell receptor (beta chain) is drawn from a study of T-cell memory formation after mild COVID-19. The study's findings and limits: Clones contracting over day 15 to 85 were CD4/CD8 balanced, with later expanders leaning CD4+.

Details on this clonotype: The target antigen is unknown.

The CDR3 totals 19 residues. V lost 1 base and J lost 6, with 25 bases in between. The germline V gene encodes CDR1 KGHSH and CDR2 LQKENI. Using its own MiXCR run on the 5' RACE reads, TCRdb lists one record per CDR3 protein. The table records 100,000 to 150,000 distinct CDR3 sequences, about a sixth of them present only once. This receptor was identified in a man between 18 and 29 years old who had mild COVID-19 (a few samples of this study predate the infection). Cell type and time point are not known. This sequence joins TRBV18 and TRBJ2-4; D might be TRBD2 (7 bases). The material sequenced was PBMCs or a T cell subset sorted from them (not recorded which). The CDR3 region is CASSPLVAGGPSYGNIQYF. The DNA of the CDR3 is TGTGCCAGCTCACCACTGGTTGCCGGGGGGCCATCGTACGGAAACATTCAGTACTTC.